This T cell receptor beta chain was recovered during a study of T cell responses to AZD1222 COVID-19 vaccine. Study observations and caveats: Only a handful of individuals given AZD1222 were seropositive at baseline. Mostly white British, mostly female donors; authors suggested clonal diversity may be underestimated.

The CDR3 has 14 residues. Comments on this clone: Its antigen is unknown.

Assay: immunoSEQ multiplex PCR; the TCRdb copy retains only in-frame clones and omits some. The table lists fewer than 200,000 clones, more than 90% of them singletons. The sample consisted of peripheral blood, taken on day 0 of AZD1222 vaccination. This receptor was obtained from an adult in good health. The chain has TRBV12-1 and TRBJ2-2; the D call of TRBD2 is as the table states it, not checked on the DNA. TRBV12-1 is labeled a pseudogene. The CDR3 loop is CASRAGAHTGELFF. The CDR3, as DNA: TGTGCCAGCCGAGCGGGAGCCCACACCGGGGAGCTGTTTTTT.